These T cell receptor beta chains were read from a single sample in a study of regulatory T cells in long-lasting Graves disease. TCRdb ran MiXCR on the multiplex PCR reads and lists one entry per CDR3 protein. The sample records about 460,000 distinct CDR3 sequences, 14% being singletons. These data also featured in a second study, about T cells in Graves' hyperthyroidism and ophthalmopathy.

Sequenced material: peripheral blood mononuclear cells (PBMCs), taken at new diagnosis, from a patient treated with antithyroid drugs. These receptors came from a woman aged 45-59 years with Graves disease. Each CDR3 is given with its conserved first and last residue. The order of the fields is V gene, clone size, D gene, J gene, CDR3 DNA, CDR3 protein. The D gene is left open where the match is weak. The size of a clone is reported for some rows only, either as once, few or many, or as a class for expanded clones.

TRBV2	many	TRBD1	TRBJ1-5	TGTGCCAGCAGTGGACAGGGAGGTCAGCCCCAGCATTTT	CASSGQGGQPQHF
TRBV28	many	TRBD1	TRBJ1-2	TGTGCCAGCAGCCCCGGGACAGGGGGAGATTCTAACTATGGCTACACCTTC	CASSPGTGGDSNYGYTF
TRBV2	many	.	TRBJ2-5	TGTGCCAGCAGTCCGAGAAGGTTCCTTGAGACCCAGTACTTC	CASSPRRFLETQYF
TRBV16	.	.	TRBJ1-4	TGTGCCAGCAGCCAATCCGGGACTCTACCTCGGGAAAAACTGTTTTTT	CASSQSGTLPREKLFF
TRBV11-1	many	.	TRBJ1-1	TGTGCCAGCAGCTTCCGGGGGACTGAAGCTTTCTTT	CASSFRGTEAFF
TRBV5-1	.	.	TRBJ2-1	TGCGCCAGCGGTTTGTTTGGGGGAGGTGACAATGAGCAGTTCTTC	CASGLFGGGDNEQFF
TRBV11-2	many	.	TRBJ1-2	TGTGCCAGCAGCTTAGGCGTTAACGACGGATCCAACTATGGCTACACCTTC	CASSLGVNDGSNYGYTF
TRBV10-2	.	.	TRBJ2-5	TGCGCCAGCGGGGGGCAGGGAGGGTACCAAGAGACCCAGTACTTC	CASGGQGGYQETQYF
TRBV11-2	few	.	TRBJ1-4	TGTGCCAGCAGCTCCCCGGTCGGGGACTTGAGGGAGGGCGAAAAACTGTTTTTT	CASSSPVGDLREGEKLFF
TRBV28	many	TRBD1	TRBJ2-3	TGTGCCAGCAGTTCGCCAGGACAGGGCCCAGATACGCAGTATTTT	CASSSPGQGPDTQYF
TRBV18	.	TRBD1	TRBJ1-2	TGTGCCAGCTCACTACCCCGGGACAGGGTAGCGGATGGCTACACCTTC	CASSLPRDRVADGYTF
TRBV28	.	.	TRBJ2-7	TGTGCCAGCAGTTTCCATCCCGCGGGTGGCGAGCAGTACTTC	CASSFHPAGGEQYF
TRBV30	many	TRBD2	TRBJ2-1	TGTGCCTGGAGTGGGGGGGGGTTGAATGAGCAGTTCTTC	CAWSGGGLNEQFF
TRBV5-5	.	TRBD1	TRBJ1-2	TGTGCCAGCAGCTTCCGGGACAGGGATGAGTATGGCTACACCTTC	CASSFRDRDEYGYTF
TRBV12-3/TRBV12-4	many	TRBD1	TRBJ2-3	TGTGCCAGCAGACTTGGGACAGGGGCATTAGATACGCAGTATTTT	CASRLGTGALDTQYF
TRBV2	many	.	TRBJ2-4	TGTGCCAGCAGTCTGCGTGTCCAAAAGTACTTC	CASSLRVQKYF
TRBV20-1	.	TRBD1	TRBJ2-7	TGCAGTGCAGTCCGGGGGACAGGGGGTTCCGAGCAGTACTTC	CSAVRGTGGSEQYF
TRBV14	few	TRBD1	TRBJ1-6	TGTGCCAGCAGCCAAGGGACAGGATATAATTCACCCCTCCACTTT	CASSQGTGYNSPLHF
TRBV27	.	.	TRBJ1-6	TGTGCCAGCAGTTTATCGGGCAGCTTGGAACTTTATAATTCACCCCTCCACTTT	CASSLSGSLELYNSPLHF
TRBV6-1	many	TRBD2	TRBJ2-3	TGTGCCAGCAGAGCTAGCGGGAGGCGTAAAGATACGCAGTATTTT	CASRASGRRKDTQYF
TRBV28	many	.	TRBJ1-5	TGTGCCAGCAGTTTGGTCAGGGGATATAGCAATCAGCCCCAGCATTTT	CASSLVRGYSNQPQHF
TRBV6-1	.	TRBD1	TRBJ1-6	TGTGCCAGCAGTGACAACCGGGACAGGGGTTGGTCACCCCTCCACTTT	CASSDNRDRGWSPLHF
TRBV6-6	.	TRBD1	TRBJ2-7	TGTGCCAGCAGTTACTCGATAGGTGCAGGGGGTGAGCAGTACTTC	CASSYSIGAGGEQYF
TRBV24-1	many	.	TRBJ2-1	TGTGCCACCAGTGATTTGGTAGGGGCCGGATACAATGAGCAGTTCTTC	CATSDLVGAGYNEQFF